The 5 T cell receptor beta chains reported below all come from one sample, sequenced in a study of identical twins. One entry per CDR3 protein results from TCRdb running MiXCR on the 5' RACE reads. This sample yields roughly 1.6 million distinct CDR3 sequences, of which around a third are seen a single time; 0.25% to 0.3% belongs to the top ten. The specimen was cord blood. Receptors were obtained from a newborn girl in good health.

In this sample, this clonotype turned up many times. The gene calls are TRBV27 and TRBJ1-5; D uncertain. The CDR3 runs to 12 residues. CDR1 is MNHEY, CDR2 SMNVEV, per germline (reference sequence). V was clipped by 6 bases and J by 6 bases, with 9 bases between them. The CDR3 spells CASSFEGQPQHF. CDR3 DNA: TGTGCCAGCAGCTTCGAAGGTCAGCCCCAGCATTTT.

The chain couples TRBV5-6 to TRBJ2-7; D gene ambiguous. This CDR3 contains 13 residues. Trimming left V 0 bases short and J 2 bases short, with 6 bases between. Germline assignment: CDR1 SGHDT and CDR2 YYEEEE. The CDR3 is CASSLVWAYEQYF. CDR3 nucleotide sequence: TGTGCCAGCAGCTTGGTCTGGGCCTACGAGCAGTACTTC.

This clonotype was seen a few times. In DNA, the CDR3 is TGTGCCAGCAGCCAAGACCCAGACTATGGCTACACCTTC. Its protein product is CASSQDPDYGYTF. V usage is TRBV4-2 and J usage is TRBJ1-2; no clear D. Per germline, CDR1 LGHNA and CDR2 YNFKEQ. Trimming left V 0 bases short and J 3 bases short, with 5 bases between. The CDR3 contains 13 residues.

The V and J genes are TRBV6-2 or TRBV6-3 and TRBJ2-4; no clear D gene. Germline CDR1 MNHEY, CDR2 SVGEGT. V lost 5 bases, J lost 13 bases, and 39 bases lay in between. The CDR3 length is 20 residues. Written as DNA, the CDR3 is TGTGCCAGCAGTCACCTATCGATCGCGGAGCCTTTATTTATTTACAATGAGCAGTACTTC. Protein product: CASSHLSIAEPLFIYNEQYF.

Regarding this clonotype: It may be a read error: a sequence one base away is much more abundant. The chain recombines TRBV14 with TRBJ1-2; TRBD1 matches 7 bases. This CDR3 has 15 residues. Losses at the gene ends were 1 base for V and 3 bases for J; bases not matched to a gene: 5. Germline CDR1 is SGHDN and CDR2 is FVKESK. In DNA, the CDR3 is TGTGCCAGCAGCCAAGGCTCTGACAGGGACTATGGCTACACCTTC. Its protein product is CASSQGSDRDYGYTF.